These 22 T cell receptor beta chains were sequenced from one sample in a study of tumor-infiltrating lymphocytes in oesophageal squamous cell carcinoma. TCRdb re-called the PCR reads with MiXCR, one entry per CDR3 protein. The sample has nearly 20,000 distinct CDR3 sequences; approximately 40% are singletons. Sequenced input: blood. Source of these receptors: a male donor with esophageal squamous cell carcinoma.

This clonotype is medium-sized in the sample. V gene TRBV6-1 combines with J gene TRBJ2-5; 7 nucleotides line up with TRBD1. The length of the CDR3 is 13 residues. V lost 6 bases to trimming and J lost 1 base; unmatched junction nucleotides: 2. CDR1 is MNHNS, CDR2 SASEGT, per germline. The DNA of the CDR3 is TGTGCCAGCAGAGCAGGGGGCCAAGAGACCCAGTACTTC. Its translation: CASRAGGQETQYF.

Only a few counts were recorded for this clonotype. A much larger clone differs from this one at a single base, so this may be a read error. The chain combines TRBV7-9 with TRBJ2-1, with 8 bases fitting TRBD1. Losses at the gene ends were 2 bases for V and 10 bases for J; bases not matched to a gene: 10. Germline values: CDR1 SEHNR, CDR2 FQNEAQ (reference sequence). CDR3 length: 15 amino acids. The CDR3 nucleotides read TGTGCCAGCAGCTTACCCCCCGGACAGGGAGCCGAGCAGTTCTTC. It encodes CASSLPPGQGAEQFF.

The genes are TRBV7-4 and TRBJ2-1; 8 bases map to TRBD2. The last part of the DNA fits TRBJ2-5 better; the J call may be wrong. This CDR3 has 15 amino acids. The V gene's germline CDR1 is SGHVT and CDR2 SQSDAQ. The CDR3 loop reads CASSTWPGGRETQYF. CDR3 nucleotide sequence: TGTGCCAGCAGCACATGGCCGGGGGGGAGGGAGACCCAGTACTTC.

This clonotype was detected many times. The chain is built from TRBV18 and TRBJ2-1; 10 nucleotides line up with TRBD2. Germline V lookup: CDR1 KGHSH, CDR2 LQKENI. V dropped 2 bases and J dropped 2; count of bases not matched to a gene: 6. The CDR3 runs to 17 residues. CDR3 in amino acids: CASSPNSGGVAYNEQFF. The CDR3 coding sequence is TGTGCCAGCTCACCAAACAGCGGGGGGGTAGCCTACAATGAGCAGTTCTTC. Full variable domain (rest looked up from reference TRBV18 and TRBJ2-1): NAGVMQNPRHLVRRRGQEARLRCSPMKGHSHVYWYRQLPEEGLKFMVYLQKENIIDESGMPKERFSAEFPKEGPSILRIQQVVRGDSAAYFCASSPNSGGVAYNEQFFGPGTRLTVL.

In its sample, this clonotype was seen many times. The chain carries TRBV18 and TRBJ2-7, with D possibly being TRBD1 (6 bases). The length of the CDR3 is 15 residues. CDR1 KGHSH and CDR2 LQKENI come from the germline V gene. V gave up 6 bases and J gave up 2 bases, with 17 bases separating them. Here the CDR3 reads CASSRLWQGTYEQYF. CDR3 nucleotides: TGTGCCAGCTCCCGGCTTTGGCAGGGGACCTACGAGCAGTACTTC.

This clonotype was counted once. The missing conserved phenylalanine or tryptophan at the end of this CDR3 makes a read error likely. No DNA is shown, since the ends of the CDR3 on it are uncertain; the CDR3 is the one TCRdb lists. The J gene is TRBJ2-4, the V gene TRBV12-3 or TRBV12-4; the D call in the table, TRBD1, was not verified against the DNA. The CDR3 is made up of 14 amino acids, end residues included. The CDR3 here is CASNWEGATQYFGN.

The chain has TRBV7-3 and TRBJ2-2; 10 bases are a match to TRBD2. The J segment lost 3 bases and the V segment lost 4 bases, leaving 5 bases of the junction unmatched. The CDR3 is 16 amino acids. Germline V gene sequence: CDR1 SGHTA, CDR2 FQGTGA. DNA for the CDR3: TGTGCCAGCAGCTACCCCGGGACTAGCGACACCGGGGAGCTGTTTTTT. Translated, it gives CASSYPGTSDTGELFF.

V gene TRBV7-8 combines with J gene TRBJ2-7; no reliable D call. Germline-derived CDR1 and CDR2 are SGHVS and FQNEAQ. V gave up 5 bases and J gave up 1 base, with 12 bases separating them. This CDR3 has 14 amino acids. CDR3 nucleotide sequence: TGTGCCAGCAGCCCCCGCTCGAGGTCCTACGAGCAGTACTTC. Protein sequence: CASSPRSRSYEQYF.

As regards this clonotype: The missing conserved phenylalanine or tryptophan at the end of this CDR3 makes a read error likely. No DNA is shown, since the ends of the CDR3 on it are uncertain; the CDR3 is the one TCRdb lists. The chain carries TRBV6-1 and TRBJ2-1; the table calls TRBD1, which could not be checked here. Germline V gene data show CDR1 as MNHNS and CDR2 as SASEGT. Both ends counted, the CDR3 spans 17 residues. Here the CDR3 reads CASSYRKRGLSGYTFGS.

This clonotype turned up a few times. The chain joins TRBV30 to TRBJ1-1, with D unresolved. With 0 bases removed from V and 7 bases from J, the gap between germline ends came to 12 bases. The CDR3 is made up of 13 amino acids. CDR1 GTSNPN and CDR2 SVGIG come from the germline V gene (reference sequence). The CDR3 bases are TGTGCCTGGAGTGTAACTATACGGGGTGAAGCTTTCTTT. Translated: CAWSVTIRGEAFF.

Remarks on this clonotype: Relative to the germline gene, one junction end is altered; a read error may explain this. The chain is built from TRBV29-1 and TRBJ2-4, with 7 nucleotides matching TRBD1. Germline lookup yields CDR1 SQVTM and CDR2 ANQGSEA. CDR3 length: 14 residues. CDR3 protein: CSVRYSGGDSPLHF. The CDR3 region has the DNA TGCAGCGTCAGATACTCAGGGGGTGACTCACCCCTCCACTTC.

This CDR3 is CASRRHRNQPQHF. The CDR3 bases are TGTGCCAGCAGGAGACACAGAAATCAGCCCCAGCATTTT. The chain has TRBV28 and TRBJ1-5; D unresolved. The germline CDR1 and CDR2 sequences are MDHEN and SYDVKM. CDR3 length: 13 residues. Trimming left V 6 bases short and J 4 bases short, with 10 bases between.

This clonotype occurred a few times. This rearrangement joins TRBV7-9 to TRBJ2-7; 12 positions match TRBD2. The closer fit of TRBJ2-1 to the DNA end suggests the J call may be wrong. CDR1 is SEHNR, CDR2 FQNEAQ, per germline (reference sequence). There are 20 residues in the CDR3. The CDR3 here is CASRRRGETSGSMPYNEQFF. The DNA for the CDR3 is TGTGCCAGCAGACGTAGAGGGGAGACTAGCGGGAGTATGCCCTACAATGAGCAGTTCTTC.

V gene TRBV7-3 combines with J gene TRBJ2-7; D is uncertain. The DNA end is more similar to TRBJ2-1, so the J call may be wrong. This CDR3 has 13 amino acids. Germline V gene sequence: CDR1 SGHTA, CDR2 FQGTGA. This chain's CDR3 is CASSPGVYNEQFF. The CDR3 DNA sequence: TGTGCCAGCAGCCCAGGAGTCTACAATGAGCAGTTCTTC.

Ten or more counts support this clonotype. This chain links TRBV5-1 with TRBJ2-6, with no clear D. Trimming left V 2 bases short and J 3 bases short, with 12 bases between. CDR3 length equals 16 residues. CDR1 is SGHRS and CDR2 is YFSETQ in the germline V gene. DNA of the CDR3: TGCGCCAGCAGCTTCCAAATAATAAGTGGGGCCAACGTCCTGACTTTC. It yields the protein CASSFQIISGANVLTF.

This clonotype occurred a few times. The chain links TRBV3-1 to TRBJ2-6; D uncertain. This CDR3 spans 16 amino acids. Germline CDR1 and CDR2: LGHDT and YNNKEL (reference sequence). Trimming stripped 4 bases from V and 0 bases from J, with 10 bases between. The CDR3 region is CASSLGLYSGANVLTF. The CDR3 bases are TGTGCCAGCAGCCTCGGGCTGTACTCTGGGGCCAACGTCCTGACTTTC.

A word on this clonotype: This likely comes from a read error, as the CDR3 has no conserved phenylalanine or tryptophan at its end. Because the CDR3's place on the DNA is in doubt, the DNA is left out and the CDR3 is given as listed by TCRdb. V usage is TRBV6-9 and J usage is TRBJ2-6; the table's D gene call, TRBD1, was not cross checked with the DNA. The CDR3 numbers 10 amino acids, ends counted. CDR1 is MNHGY, CDR2 SVAAGI, per germline. This CDR3 reads CASSYGAGIA.

The gene calls are TRBV12-3 or TRBV12-4 and TRBJ2-4; tentatively, D is TRBD2 (6 bases). Trimming cost V 5 bases and J 9 bases, with 17 bases left between them. The CDR3 is 14 amino acids. CDR3 amino acids: CASSPAGYGSIQYF. The DNA for the CDR3 is TGTGCCAGCAGTCCCGCGGGGTACGGAAGCATTCAGTACTTC.

V is TRBV7-6 and J is TRBJ1-1; D is uncertain. Trimming stripped 8 bases from V and 3 bases from J, with 4 bases between. Germline loops: CDR1 SGHVS, CDR2 FNYEAQ. The CDR3 extends over 10 amino acids. The CDR3: CASYDTEAFF. CDR3 coding DNA: TGTGCCAGCTACGACACTGAAGCTTTCTTT.

This clonotype was observed many times. This chain joins TRBV28 and TRBJ2-5, with D maybe TRBD2 (5 bases). Germline assignment: CDR1 MDHEN and CDR2 SYDVKM. The V gene lost 5 bases and the J gene lost 11 bases, with 24 bases spanning the gap. This CDR3 is 15 amino acids long. The CDR3 DNA reads as TGTGCCAGCAGTCCCTGGGCTCAGGCCTTCGGGGAGCAGTACTTC. It is translated as CASSPWAQAFGEQYF.

The table lists this clonotype with many counts. The rearrangement joins TRBV5-6 to TRBJ2-1, with 11 bases lining up with TRBD2. With V trimmed by 0 bases and J by 4 bases, 6 bases remained unmatched. CDR1 is SGHDT, CDR2 YYEEEE, per germline. The CDR3 runs to 17 residues. CDR3 bases: TGTGCCAGCAGCTTGGTGGGGGGACTAGCGGTGTACAATGAGCAGTTCTTC. This gives the protein CASSLVGGLAVYNEQFF.

At least ten counts were recorded for this clonotype. This chain uses TRBV10-3 with TRBJ2-2, with 9 bases identical to TRBD1. Per germline, CDR1 ENHRY and CDR2 SYGVKD. V trimming: 3 bases; J trimming: 5 bases; junction bases outside the gene matches: 7. This CDR3 region has 16 residues. CDR3 nucleotide sequence: TGTGCCATCAGTGAAAAGGACAGGGGTAAAACCGGGGAGCTGTTTTTT. The encoded protein is CAISEKDRGKTGELFF.